This T cell receptor beta chain is drawn from a study of blood T cell repertoires in COVID-19. Background on the study: From the United States, Italy and Spain came samples of acute and convalescent COVID-19.

Trimming removed 5 bases from V and 7 bases from J; junction bases left unmatched: 6. The CDR3 extends over 13 amino acids. Germline assignment: CDR1 SEHNR and CDR2 FQNEAQ (reference sequence). The protocol was immunoSEQ multiplex PCR, while the TCRdb copy is restricted to in-frame clones and leaves out a portion. The sample records 110,000 or so clones, about 83% being singletons. The TCR sequence derives from a woman aged 50 to 60 with acute or convalescent COVID-19. This chain uses TRBV7-9 with TRBJ1-1; 8 positions match TRBD1. The sequencing input was peripheral blood. CDR3: CASSIDRGDEAFF. CDR3 DNA: TGTGCCAGCAGCATCGACAGGGGTGATGAAGCTTTCTTT.